This T cell receptor beta chain comes out of a study of Ad26.COV2.S vaccination and SARS-CoV-2 variants. As to this clone: The target antigen is unknown.

Treatment defined: roughly 19 received Ad26.COV2.S at low or high dose, single or two shots; 5 received placebo; per-sample allocation not given. After the first vaccine or placebo injection, samples were drawn on day 63. J gave up 5 bases and V 2 bases, and 8 bases lay outside the gene matches. The CDR3 length is 16 residues. The germline V gene encodes CDR1 MNHNY and CDR2 SVGAGI (reference sequence). Study-level findings and limits: Compared with placebo recipients, vaccine recipients had higher spike-specific TCR breadth.

TCRdb's copy holds only in-frame clones and misses some; the assay was immunoSEQ multiplex PCR. The sample lists fewer than 400,000 clones; under 90% were seen once. Sequencing used peripheral blood, obtained in a trial of Ad26.COV2.S vaccine versus placebo. The rearrangement uses TRBV6-6 and TRBJ2-2; 7 bases fit TRBD2. The TCR originated in a person between 18 and 65 years old who received the Ad26.COV2.S COVID-19 vaccine or a placebo. CDR3 DNA sequence: TGTGCCAGCAGTTACGGTTCGGGGGGAAGAACCGGGGAGCTGTTTTTT. This encodes CASSYGSGGRTGELFF.